Each of the 2 T cell receptor beta chains below was sequenced from the same sample in a study of blood T cell repertoires in COVID-19. Sequencing used immunoSEQ multiplex PCR; TCRdb keeps in-frame clones, though not all of them. The top ten hold approximately 2.6% of the sample, which has over 200,000 clones, approximately 90% seen once. The sequencing input was peripheral blood. These receptors all come from a man aged 25-40 years with COVID-19, enrolled during active disease.

This clone was seen only once. This chain links TRBV24-1 with TRBJ2-2; tentatively, D is TRBD1 (6 bases). The germline CDR1 and CDR2 sequences are KGHDR and SFDVKD. V was cut by 9 bases and J by 5 bases, with 9 bases left in between. The CDR3 runs to 12 residues. CDR3 sequence reads: CATSGTTGELFF. The CDR3 DNA sequence: TGTGCCACCTCCGGGACAACCGGGGAGCTGTTTTTT.

This rearrangement joins TRBV7-6 to TRBJ1-3; 8 positions match TRBD1. The V segment lost 4 bases and the J segment 3 bases; nucleotides outside the gene matches: 5. The CDR3 totals 15 residues. Germline values: CDR1 SGHVS, CDR2 FNYEAQ. In DNA form, the CDR3 reads TGTGCCAGCAGCTCGGCAGGGGGCGGTGGAAACACCATATATTTT. This encodes CASSSAGGGGNTIYF.